This T cell receptor (beta chain) is from a study of OX40 agonist ivuxolimab in advanced cancers. Here immunoSEQ multiplex PCR was the method, and the copy in TCRdb shows in-frame clones only, minus some. The sample has over 75,000 clones, 92% seen once. The CDR3 loop spans 15 amino acids. CDR1 MDHEN and CDR2 SYDVKM come from the germline V gene. V trimming: 4 bases; J trimming: 3 bases; junction bases outside the gene matches: 4. The sample here was CD4+ or CD8+ T cells sorted from blood, taken in a trial of the OX40 agonist ivuxolimab. The TCR sequence derives from an adult with an advanced solid tumor such as melanoma, head and neck, liver or kidney cancer. The rearrangement joins TRBV28 to TRBJ2-7; 12 bases match TRBD2. The CDR3 loop is CASSSGGLAGYEQYF. The CDR3 DNA sequence: TGTGCCAGCAGTTCGGGGGGACTAGCGGGCTACGAGCAGTACTTC.